Listed below are T cell receptor beta chains from one sample, sequenced in a study of T cell responses to AZD1222 COVID-19 vaccine. TCRdb's table, derived via immunoSEQ multiplex PCR, lists solely in-frame clones and lacks some. This table has approximately 130,000 clones, around nine tenths appearing once. Sequences were derived from peripheral blood, sampled 28 days after the second dose of the MenACWY control vaccine. The source of these receptors is an adult who received the MenACWY meningococcal vaccine as a control. The CDR3 runs from the conserved cysteine through the conserved F or W. The D gene is left open where the match is weak.

>TRBJ2-5|TRBV7-2|NA
TGTGCCAGCAGCTTAGGATTATCGGGAAGCCAAGAGACCCAGTACTTC
CASSLGLSGSQETQYF
>TRBJ1-5|TRBV7-2|NA
TGTGCCAGCAGCCCGCAACCAGGGGGCAATCAGCCCCAGCATTTT
CASSPQPGGNQPQHF
>TRBJ2-3|TRBV14|NA
TGTGCCAGCAGCCAAGGACTAGTGAGCACAGATACGCAGTATTTT
CASSQGLVSTDTQYF
>TRBJ2-1|TRBV18|NA
TGTGCCAGCTCAAGGCTAGCGAGTGACTACAATGAGCAGTTCTTC
CASSRLASDYNEQFF
>TRBJ1-2|TRBV7-6|NA
TGTGCCAGCAGCTTAAATGCAGGGAACTATGGCTACACCTTC
CASSLNAGNYGYTF
>TRBJ2-7|TRBV5-6|NA
TGTGCCAGCAGCTTGTACAGGACCTACGAGCAGTACTTC
CASSLYRTYEQYF
>TRBJ2-2|TRBV11-1|NA
TGTGCCAGCAGCTCGTTTCCGGAGACACCCGGGGAGCTGTTTTTT
CASSSFPETPGELFF
>TRBJ2-5|TRBV13|NA
TGTGCCACCAGGACAGTTGGGCAAGAGACCCAGTACTTC
CATRTVGQETQYF
>TRBJ2-5|TRBV5-1|NA
TGCGCCAGCAGCTTGTCGGGGACCCAGTACTTC
CASSLSGTQYF
>TRBJ1-6|TRBV27|NA
TGTGCCAGCAGTTTAGGGACACTCAACACCTCACCCCTCCACTTT
CASSLGTLNTSPLHF